The 20 T cell receptor beta chains presented below share a single source sample, sequenced in a study of cytomegalovirus exposure and HLA in healthy donors. The PCR made use of 60 Vbeta and 13 Jbeta primers. Profiling relied on immunoSEQ multiplex PCR, and the TCRdb table lists in-frame clones only, not all of them. The profile shows 75,000 to 95,000 clones, roughly 63% of them singletons. Input material: PBMCs. Receptor source: a woman aged 45-59 years in good health and CMV-seropositive.

This chain's CDR3 is CASSPIGPGGPSGQPQHF. Written as DNA, the CDR3 is TGTGCCAGCTCACCAATAGGGCCAGGGGGCCCCTCAGGGCAGCCCCAGCATTTT. The chain joins TRBV18 to TRBJ1-5; 8 bases match TRBD1. The CDR3 extends over 18 amino acids. Per germline, CDR1 KGHSH and CDR2 LQKENI. The J segment lost 7 bases and the V segment lost 2 bases, leaving 16 bases of the junction unmatched.

V gene TRBV19 combines with J gene TRBJ1-6, with D possibly matching TRBD1 (5 bases). Trimming cost V 8 bases and J 6 bases, with 8 bases left between them. The CDR3 is made up of 12 amino acids. CDR1 is LNHDA and CDR2 is SQIVND in the germline V gene (reference sequence). The CDR3 nucleotides are TGTGCCAGTGGGGCCCCTAATTCACCCCTCCACTTT. As protein: CASGAPNSPLHF. Based on the CDR3 plus reference TRBV19 and TRBJ1-6, the full variable domain is DGGITQSPKYLFRKEGQNVTLSCEQNLNHDAMYWYRQDPGQGLRLIYYSQIVNDFQKGDIAEGYSVSREKKESFPLTVTSAQKNPTAFYLCASGAPNSPLHFGNGTRLTVT.

The chain carries TRBV27 and TRBJ1-5, with TRBD1 matching over 7 bases. This CDR3 comprises 14 residues. Germline CDR1 reads MNHEY; CDR2 reads SMNVEV (reference sequence). V was pared by 6 bases and J by 0 bases, with 2 bases of the junction left unmatched. This CDR3 is CASRGQVSNQPQHF. For the CDR3, the DNA is TGTGCCAGCAGAGGACAGGTTAGCAATCAGCCCCAGCATTTT.

The chain joins TRBV5-1 to TRBJ1-5; the D gene is possibly TRBD1 (5 bases). The length of the CDR3 is 14 residues. V was pared by 0 bases and J by 10 bases, with 14 bases between. CDR1 is SGHRS and CDR2 is YFSETQ in the germline V gene. In DNA form, the CDR3 reads TGCGCCAGCAGCTTGGGTGGGCACGGGGGACCCCAGCATTTT. Translating it yields CASSLGGHGGPQHF.

In DNA, the CDR3 is TGCAGCGTTTACATGAACACTGAAGCTTTCTTT. It codes for CSVYMNTEAFF. The rearrangement joins TRBV29-1 to TRBJ1-1; no clear D gene. This CDR3 contains 11 residues. Trimming took 5 bases from V and 0 from J, leaving 4 bases between them. Germline-derived CDR1 and CDR2 are SQVTM and ANQGSEA.

The chain has TRBV2 and TRBJ1-2, with 11 bases matching TRBD1. V gave up 1 base and J gave up 4 bases; unmatched junction bases: 5. This CDR3 region has 16 residues. CDR1 is SNHLY and CDR2 is FYNNEI in the germline V gene. The CDR3 sequence is CASSEEEGQGVYGYTF. In DNA, the CDR3 is TGTGCCAGCAGTGAAGAAGAGGGACAGGGGGTCTATGGCTACACCTTC.

The chain joins TRBV30 to TRBJ1-3; TRBD1 matches at 7 bases. The J segment lost 4 bases and the V segment lost 3 bases, leaving 12 bases of the junction unmatched. The germline gives CDR1 GTSNPN, CDR2 SVGIG (reference sequence). This CDR3 has 16 residues. The CDR3 region has the DNA TGTGCCTGGAGCGCCGACAGGGTGGGCCTCGGAAACACCATATATTTT. Translating it yields CAWSADRVGLGNTIYF.

V is TRBV7-8 and J is TRBJ1-2, with 7 positions matching TRBD1. Germline V gene data show CDR1 as SGHVS and CDR2 as FQNEAQ. V was clipped by 5 bases and J by 5 bases; unmatched bases: 11. The CDR3 sequence is 15 residues long. CDR3 bases: TGTGCCAGCAGCGCCGACAGGGATCCCCCTTATGGCTACACCTTC. Residues: CASSADRDPPYGYTF.

This sequence joins TRBV9 and TRBJ2-7; 14 bases line up with TRBD2. Germline loops: CDR1 SGDLS, CDR2 YYNGEE. This CDR3 region has 15 residues. V was pared by 3 bases and J by 4 bases, with 3 bases of the junction left unmatched. CDR3 in DNA: TGTGCCAGCAGCGAGGGACTAGCGGGGGTTTACGAGCAGTACTTC. It specifies CASSEGLAGVYEQYF.

The gene calls are TRBV13 and TRBJ2-1; TRBD1 agrees at 9 bases. The trim removed 3 bases at V and 5 bases at J, leaving 17 bases unmatched. Per germline, CDR1 PRHDT and CDR2 FYEKMQ (reference sequence). This CDR3 spans 19 amino acids. The chain's CDR3 is CASSFVSNRDRDVDNEQFF. CDR3 DNA sequence: TGTGCCAGCAGCTTCGTGTCGAACCGGGACAGGGATGTTGACAATGAGCAGTTCTTC. Filled out from reference TRBV13 and TRBJ2-1, the complete variable domain reads AAGVIQSPRHLIKEKRETATLKCYPIPRHDTVYWYQQGPGQDPQFLISFYEKMQSDKGSIPDRFSAQQFSDYHSELNMSSLELGDSALYFCASSFVSNRDRDVDNEQFFGPGTRLTVL.

V usage is TRBV19 and J usage is TRBJ2-6, with 7 bases that match TRBD2. Trimming took 1 base from V and 1 from J; bases not matched to a gene: 1. The CDR3 contains 16 residues. The germline CDR1 and CDR2 sequences are LNHDA and SQIVND (reference sequence). CDR3 DNA sequence: TGTGCCAGTAGTATAGGCGGGGGATCTGGGGCCAACGTCCTGACTTTC. Amino acid sequence: CASSIGGGSGANVLTF.

V usage is TRBV6-1 and J usage is TRBJ2-5, with D possibly matching TRBD2 (7 bases). The ends were cut back, 1 base at V and 5 bases at J, with 14 bases in the middle. Per the germline V gene, CDR1 is MNHNS and CDR2 is SASEGT. The length of the CDR3 is 15 residues. The CDR3 DNA reads TGTGCCAGCAGTGAAGTGGGGGGGGCCGGTGAGACCCAGTACTTC. As protein: CASSEVGGAGETQYF.

Comments on this clone: Its ends do not fully match the called genes, so a read error is possible. J is TRBJ2-5 and V is TRBV7-9; TRBD1 matches at 9 bases. This CDR3 spans 14 amino acids. CDR1 is SEHNR, CDR2 FQNEAQ, per germline (reference sequence). CDR3 residues: CSSSYRDRVETQYF. CDR3 sequence (DNA): TGTTCCAGCAGCTACCGGGACAGGGTGGAGACCCAGTACTTC.

The chain joins TRBV7-8 to TRBJ2-7; tentative D call: TRBD1 (6 bases). The CDR3 has 13 amino acids. Per the germline V gene, CDR1 is SGHVS and CDR2 is FQNEAQ. Trimming took off 3 bases at V and 2 bases at J, with 8 bases between the two ends. The CDR3 is CASSFGTTYEQYF. CDR3 nucleotides: TGTGCCAGCAGCTTCGGGACAACCTACGAGCAGTACTTC. Combining the CDR3 with reference TRBV7-8 and TRBJ2-7 gives the whole variable domain GAGVSQSPRYKVAKRGQDVALRCDPISGHVSLFWYQQALGQGPEFLTYFQNEAQLDKSGLPSDRFFAERPEGSVSTLKIQRTQQEDSAVYLCASSFGTTYEQYFGPGTRLTVT.

This clone was recorded once. The chain is built from TRBV7-9 and TRBJ2-7; a weak D match, TRBD2 (6 bases). V was trimmed by 8 bases and J by 6 bases, leaving 20 bases between them. This CDR3 spans 14 amino acids. The germline V gene encodes CDR1 SEHNR and CDR2 FQNEAQ (reference sequence). The CDR3 bases are TGTGCCAGCGGCCTGGAGGGTGGCTTTGGCGAGCAGTACTTC. Its protein product is CASGLEGGFGEQYF. Based on the CDR3 plus reference TRBV7-9 and TRBJ2-7, the full variable domain is DTGVSQNPRHKITKRGQNVTFRCDPISEHNRLYWYRQTLGQGPEFLTYFQNEAQLEKSRLLSDRFSAERPKGSFSTLEIQRTEQGDSAMYLCASGLEGGFGEQYFGPGTRLTVT.

This chain links TRBV9 with TRBJ2-3; 10 nucleotides line up with TRBD2. Germline loops: CDR1 SGDLS, CDR2 YYNGEE. V trimming: 4 bases; J trimming: 6 bases; junction bases outside the gene matches: 11. This CDR3 region has 16 residues. The CDR3 DNA reads TGTGCCAGCAGCTCTAAACTAGCGGGGTTCTCCGATACGCAGTATTTT. This gives the protein CASSSKLAGFSDTQYF.

The CDR3 region has the DNA TGTGCCAGCAGCCCCCGGGGGAGCGCTTCCTACAATGAGCAGTTCTTC. The encoded protein is CASSPRGSASYNEQFF. V and J are TRBV7-8 and TRBJ2-1, with D possibly being TRBD2 (6 bases). The CDR3 is 16 amino acids. The V gene's germline CDR1 is SGHVS and CDR2 FQNEAQ. Trimming stripped 5 bases from V and 1 base from J, with 15 bases between. Drawing the rest from reference TRBV7-8 and TRBJ2-1, the complete variable domain is GAGVSQSPRYKVAKRGQDVALRCDPISGHVSLFWYQQALGQGPEFLTYFQNEAQLDKSGLPSDRFFAERPEGSVSTLKIQRTQQEDSAVYLCASSPRGSASYNEQFFGPGTRLTVL.

The chain employs TRBV4-2 and TRBJ2-7; D uncertain. V was trimmed by 0 bases and J by 1 base, leaving 7 bases between them. The germline CDR1 and CDR2 sequences are LGHNA and YNFKEQ. This CDR3 has 14 residues. This chain's CDR3 is CASSQEGSSYEQYF. CDR3 DNA sequence: TGTGCCAGCAGCCAAGAGGGCAGTTCCTACGAGCAGTACTTC.

The rearrangement joins TRBV7-9 to TRBJ2-5; 12 bases map to TRBD2. This CDR3 has 15 residues. V trimming: 10 bases; J trimming: 0 bases; junction bases outside the gene matches: 6. CDR1 and CDR2 (germline): SEHNR, FQNEAQ (reference sequence). The CDR3 region is CATTTSGGYQETQYF. In nucleotides, the CDR3 is TGTGCCACCACCACTAGCGGGGGGTACCAAGAGACCCAGTACTTC.

There are a few counts of this clone. The chain combines TRBV30 with TRBJ2-3; 8 bases match TRBD2. The CDR3 has 13 residues. Losses at the gene ends were 4 bases for V and 4 bases for J; bases not matched to a gene: 4. Per the germline V gene, CDR1 is GTSNPN and CDR2 is SVGIG (reference sequence). CDR3 nucleotides: TGTGCCTGGACGCGGGGGGCATCAGATACGCAGTATTTT. It yields the protein CAWTRGASDTQYF.